These T cell receptor beta chains were read from a single sample in a study of response to subunit inactivated influenza vaccine. Via MiXCR, TCRdb re-called the RT-PCR reads, giving one row per CDR3 protein. This sample has approximately 500,000 distinct CDR3 sequences, with 10% to 15% found just once. The sequencing here drew on PBMCs from blood, taken about 6 weeks after vaccination. These receptors all stem from a man aged 50 to 60 who received an inactivated influenza vaccine. The conserved cysteine and the conserved F or W are not part of the CDR3 here.

TRBV7-2,ASSTGLAPNEQF
TRBV20-1,SAPKRETQY
TRBV5-1,ASVGGPSQTQY
TRBV20-1,SASIPRGAQF
TRBV6-8,ASSYQTSGDCEQY
TRBV12-3/TRBV12-4,ASTGYGYEQY
TRBV7-2,ASSLLWTGTYEQY
TRBV5-1,ASSPTDRAYEQY
TRBV12-3/TRBV12-4,ASSSSSGLRNEQF
TRBV7-8,ASSLLQDRGPDTQY
TRBV20-1,SAIQGTSGYNEQF
TRBV10-3,AISGGLAGVLEQF
TRBV2,ASLKSRVPGANVLT
TRBV27,ASSRAGTSAYTQY
TRBV13,ASSLGLFAEGNEQF
TRBV3-1,ASGGGGEQY
TRBV7-6,ASSQVGTASTYEQY
TRBV4-3,ASSQELGGGKNIQY
TRBV30,AWSVFPGSYYEQY
TRBV11-3,ASSLYFSTDTQY
TRBV14,ASSQLGADTQY
TRBV7-9,ASSLSSTSTDTQY